The 9 T cell receptor beta chains reported below all come from one sample, sequenced in a study of T cell responses to AZD1222 COVID-19 vaccine. Sequencing was performed with immunoSEQ multiplex PCR; in TCRdb, only in-frame clones are kept and a portion is missing. The profile shows about 72,000 clones, roughly 84% of them singletons. Sequences were derived from peripheral blood, sampled on day 0 of AZD1222 vaccination. The receptors shown here come from an adult in good health.

The CDR3 is CASSQVWSGLGAYNEQFF. For the CDR3, the DNA is TGTGCCAGCAGCCAAGTGTGGTCGGGACTAGGGGCCTACAATGAGCAGTTCTTC. This rearrangement joins TRBV3-1 (or the pseudogene TRBV3-2) to TRBJ2-1, with 8 bases lining up with TRBD2. V trimming: 1 base; J trimming: 2 bases; junction bases outside the gene matches: 10. The CDR3 totals 18 residues. CDR1 and CDR2 (germline): LGHDT, YNNKEL (reference sequence).

The CDR3 sequence: CASSALAGEYTQYF. CDR3 sequence (DNA): TGTGCCAGCAGCGCGCTAGCGGGGGAGTATACGCAGTATTTT. This sequence joins TRBV6-5 and TRBJ2-3, with 10 bases matching TRBD2. Trimming at V came to 6 bases and at J to 7 bases, leaving 7 bases not matched to a gene. The CDR3 extends over 14 amino acids. The germline V gene encodes CDR1 MNHEY and CDR2 SVGAGI.

The rearrangement links TRBV7-9 to TRBJ2-2, with D maybe TRBD1 (6 bases). CDR1 and CDR2 from the germline V gene are SEHNR and FQNEAQ (reference sequence). V was pared by 6 bases and J by 7 bases, with 9 bases between. This CDR3 is 12 amino acids long. CDR3 amino acids: CASSTGFGELFF. The CDR3 DNA is TGTGCCAGCAGTACAGGGTTCGGGGAGCTGTTTTTT.

The genes are TRBV13 and TRBJ1-2, with D tentatively TRBD1 (5 bases). The CDR3 contains 14 residues. Trimming left V 0 bases short and J 2 bases short, with 7 bases between. Germline CDR1 PRHDT, CDR2 FYEKMQ (reference sequence). The CDR3 is CASSLGEGNYGYTF. The CDR3, as DNA: TGTGCCAGCAGCTTAGGTGAGGGGAACTATGGCTACACCTTC.

This chain connects TRBV12-1 to TRBJ2-2. TRBV12-1 is a pseudogene. The CDR3 has 14 residues. The CDR3 reads CASTSNGGTGELFF. The CDR3 bases are TGTGCCAGCACCTCTAATGGGGGAACCGGGGAGCTGTTTTTT.

This clone has only a few counts. The chain couples TRBV19 to TRBJ2-7, with TRBD1 matching over 7 bases. V dropped 5 bases and J dropped 6; count of bases not matched to a gene: 4. The CDR3 spans 12 residues. Germline V CDR1 and CDR2: LNHDA, SQIVND (reference sequence). The CDR3 is CASSATGFEQYF. The CDR3 nucleotides read TGTGCCAGTAGTGCGACAGGGTTCGAGCAGTACTTC.

The V and J genes are TRBV27 and TRBJ1-2; 9 nucleotides align to TRBD1. Germline V CDR1 and CDR2: MNHEY, SMNVEV (reference sequence). The V segment lost 6 bases and the J segment 2 bases; nucleotides outside the gene matches: 7. This CDR3 comprises 15 residues. The CDR3 DNA reads TGTGCCAGCAGGGATACAGGGGGCGCGAACTATGGCTACACCTTC. This gives the protein CASRDTGGANYGYTF.

The chain recombines TRBV7-8 with TRBJ1-2; no clear D gene. This CDR3 has 19 amino acids. The V gene lost 0 bases and the J gene lost 2 bases, with 22 bases spanning the gap. Germline V CDR1 and CDR2: SGHVS, FQNEAQ. Here the CDR3 reads CASSLAPRWKSVGNYGYTF. CDR3 DNA: TGTGCCAGCAGCTTAGCCCCTAGGTGGAAGTCTGTGGGGAACTATGGCTACACCTTC. Filled out from reference TRBV7-8 and TRBJ1-2, the complete variable domain reads GAGVSQSPRYKVAKRGQDVALRCDPISGHVSLFWYQQALGQGPEFLTYFQNEAQLDKSGLPSDRFFAERPEGSVSTLKIQRTQQEDSAVYLCASSLAPRWKSVGNYGYTFGSGTRLTVV.

The chain has TRBV5-1 and TRBJ1-5, with TRBD1 matching over 7 bases. Losses at the gene ends were 4 bases for V and 1 base for J; bases not matched to a gene: 5. CDR1 and CDR2 from the germline V gene are SGHRS and YFSETQ. CDR3 length: 15 amino acids. The CDR3 DNA is TGCGCCAGCAGCCCAACGGGACAGAGCAATCAGCCCCAGCATTTT. Translating it yields CASSPTGQSNQPQHF.